These 24 T cell receptor beta chains share one sample of origin, sequenced in a study of blood T cell repertoires in COVID-19. TCRdb's table, derived via immunoSEQ multiplex PCR, lists solely in-frame clones and lacks some. Of a few hundred thousand clones listed, about nine tenths are singletons. The sequenced sample consisted of PBMCs or T cells enriched from blood (not recorded which). The receptors were gathered from a woman aged 18-35 years who had recovered from COVID-19.

The chain employs TRBV30 and TRBJ1-2, with D maybe TRBD1 (6 bases). Germline CDR1 and CDR2: GTSNPN and SVGIG (reference sequence). The CDR3 loop spans 11 amino acids. Trimming removed 5 bases at V and 6 bases at J, with 10 bases between. CDR3 coding DNA: TGTGCCTGGGACCAGGGGCATGGCTACACCTTC. It encodes CAWDQGHGYTF.

The rearrangement joins TRBV2 to TRBJ1-6; D gene uncertain. CDR1 and CDR2 (germline): SNHLY, FYNNEI. The V gene lost 7 bases and the J gene lost 7 bases, with 8 bases spanning the gap. The CDR3 is 12 residues long. CDR3 region: CASNRGNSPLHF. CDR3 bases: TGTGCCAGCAACCGAGGAAATTCACCCCTCCACTTT.

This chain links TRBV4-2 with TRBJ1-1, with D possibly matching TRBD1 (6 bases). In germline, CDR1 is LGHNA, CDR2 YNFKEQ. The CDR3 covers 16 residues. V lost 4 bases and J lost 1, with 16 bases in between. CDR3 protein: CASSRDRSVENTEAFF. CDR3 bases: TGTGCCAGCAGCCGCGACAGGAGCGTTGAGAACACTGAAGCTTTCTTT.

This chain links TRBV4-3 with TRBJ2-5; TRBD2 matches 11 bases. The CDR3 has 16 residues. V was pared by 3 bases and J by 5 bases, with 8 bases of the junction left unmatched. Germline V gene data show CDR1 as LGHNA and CDR2 as YSLEER. CDR3 region: CASSHGLAGGGETQYF. The CDR3 DNA is TGCGCCAGCAGCCACGGACTAGCGGGTGGGGGGGAGACCCAGTACTTC.

The chain is built from TRBV2 and TRBJ1-2; TRBD1 agrees at 9 bases. This CDR3 comprises 15 residues. Germline loops: CDR1 SNHLY, CDR2 FYNNEI. Trimming at V came to 7 bases and at J to 1 base, leaving 7 bases not matched to a gene. The CDR3 loop is CASTIRTGVNYGYTF. The CDR3 coding sequence is TGTGCCAGCACCATAAGGACAGGGGTTAACTATGGCTACACCTTC.

This chain connects TRBV23-1 to TRBJ2-7; 8 nucleotides align to TRBD1. TRBV23-1 is labeled an ORF, and its function is uncertain. The CDR3 consists of 13 residues. V gave up 4 bases and J gave up 3 bases; unmatched junction bases: 2. The CDR3 DNA is TGCGCCAGCAGTCCGACAGGGGTCTACGAGCAGTACTTC. As protein: CASSPTGVYEQYF.

The table lists this clone with a count of one. J is TRBJ2-3 and V is TRBV13, with 10 bases that match TRBD2. The V segment lost 5 bases and the J segment 0 bases; nucleotides outside the gene matches: 5. The CDR3 runs to 16 residues. Germline CDR1 reads PRHDT; CDR2 reads FYEKMQ (reference sequence). This CDR3 is CASSPSGGYSTDTQYF. The CDR3 DNA reads as TGTGCCAGCAGCCCTAGCGGGGGCTATAGCACAGATACGCAGTATTTT. Full variable domain (missing parts from reference TRBV13 and TRBJ2-3): AAGVIQSPRHLIKEKRETATLKCYPIPRHDTVYWYQQGPGQDPQFLISFYEKMQSDKGSIPDRFSAQQFSDYHSELNMSSLELGDSALYFCASSPSGGYSTDTQYFGPGTRLTVL.

The chain carries TRBV10-3 and TRBJ1-2, with D hard to call. Trimming took 0 bases from V and 2 from J, leaving 10 bases between them. The CDR3 is 15 residues long. The germline V gene encodes CDR1 ENHRY and CDR2 SYGVKD. The CDR3: CAISESGNRNYGYTF. CDR3 DNA: TGTGCCATCAGTGAGTCGGGCAATAGGAACTATGGCTACACCTTC.

The chain recombines TRBV5-4 with TRBJ1-1; 8 bases are shared with TRBD1. The V gene's germline CDR1 is SGHNT and CDR2 YYREEE (reference sequence). The J segment lost 1 base and the V segment lost 4 bases, leaving 6 bases of the junction unmatched. The length of the CDR3 is 15 residues. The DNA of the CDR3 is TGTGCCAGCAGCCCGTACAGGGGGGGGAACACTGAAGCTTTCTTT. Its protein is CASSPYRGGNTEAFF.

The chain couples TRBV19 to TRBJ2-7; D may be TRBD1 (7 bases). Trimming cost V 3 bases and J 6 bases, with 15 bases left between them. Per the germline V gene, CDR1 is LNHDA and CDR2 is SQIVND (reference sequence). CDR3 size: 14 residues. The CDR3 bases are TGTGCCAGTAGTATCCAGGGGGGCCGAGGCGAGCAGTACTTC. It encodes CASSIQGGRGEQYF. Using reference TRBV19 and TRBJ2-7 for the parts outside the CDR3, the full variable domain is DGGITQSPKYLFRKEGQNVTLSCEQNLNHDAMYWYRQDPGQGLRLIYYSQIVNDFQKGDIAEGYSVSREKKESFPLTVTSAQKNPTAFYLCASSIQGGRGEQYFGPGTRLTVT.

The V gene is TRBV12-3 or TRBV12-4, the J gene TRBJ1-5; D ambiguous. The CDR3 runs to 12 residues. V was clipped by 5 bases and J by 6 bases, with 8 bases between them. The CDR3 region is CASSPLFQPQHF. CDR3 in DNA: TGTGCCAGCAGTCCCCTCTTTCAGCCCCAGCATTTT.

J is TRBJ2-1 and V is TRBV7-2, with D hard to call. CDR1 is SGHTA, CDR2 FQGNSA, per germline. CDR3 length: 13 residues. The V end was cut by 2 bases, the J end by 13 bases, with 15 bases between. The CDR3 reads CASSLRQARVQFF. The CDR3 region has the DNA TGTGCCAGCAGCTTACGCCAGGCCCGCGTACAGTTCTTC.

This clone was picked up one time. This chain connects TRBV28 to TRBJ1-1; TRBD1 matches 9 bases. The CDR3 contains 16 residues. Losses at the gene ends were 9 bases for V and 2 bases for J; bases not matched to a gene: 13. Germline lookup yields CDR1 MDHEN and CDR2 SYDVKM. The CDR3 region is CASYTGGNDANTEAFF. In DNA form, the CDR3 reads TGTGCCAGTTATACAGGGGGCAATGATGCCAACACTGAAGCTTTCTTT.

J is TRBJ1-2 and V is TRBV12-3 or TRBV12-4; D perhaps matches TRBD1 (6 bases). CDR3 length: 12 residues. Trimming took 6 bases from V and 7 from J, leaving 12 bases between them. This CDR3 is CASSLHRAGYTF. As DNA, the CDR3 is TGTGCCAGCAGCCTACACAGGGCTGGCTACACCTTC.

This chain links TRBV12-3 or TRBV12-4 with TRBJ1-5, with D perhaps matching TRBD1 (6 bases). The CDR3 consists of 11 residues. V gave up 5 bases and J gave up 11 bases, with 10 bases separating them. The CDR3 sequence: CASSAQGTQHF. The CDR3 coding sequence is TGTGCCAGCAGTGCACAGGGTACCCAGCATTTT.

The chain is built from TRBV24-1 and TRBJ1-2; D might be TRBD1 (5 bases). The germline V gene encodes CDR1 KGHDR and CDR2 SFDVKD. The CDR3 consists of 13 residues. Trimming removed 1 base from V and 8 bases from J, with 10 bases in between. The CDR3 sequence is CATSDFGTAGYTF. CDR3 DNA sequence: TGTGCCACCAGTGATTTCGGGACTGCGGGCTACACCTTC.

The chain recombines TRBV9 with TRBJ2-7; D may be TRBD1 (6 bases). The germline V gene has CDR1 SGDLS and CDR2 YYNGEE. V dropped 1 base and J dropped 0 bases, with 8 bases sitting between them. The CDR3 loop spans 14 amino acids. The CDR3 here is CASSVQGSSYEQYF. Here the CDR3 DNA reads TGTGCCAGCAGCGTACAGGGGAGCTCCTACGAGCAGTACTTC.

The chain carries TRBV27 and TRBJ1-4; a possible D gene is TRBD1 (6 bases). The CDR3 sequence is 13 residues long. Trimming removed 1 base from V and 6 bases from J, with 6 bases in between. In germline, CDR1 is MNHEY, CDR2 SMNVEV (reference sequence). The DNA for the CDR3 is TGTGCCAGCAGTTTATACAGGGATGAAAAACTGTTTTTT. This translates into CASSLYRDEKLFF.

The CDR3 DNA reads as TGCGCCAGCAGCCACCTCCCACTAGCGGGAAATAATGAGCAGTTCTTC. Residues: CASSHLPLAGNNEQFF. The chain is built from TRBV4-3 and TRBJ2-1, with 10 bases identical to TRBD2. The germline gives CDR1 LGHNA, CDR2 YSLEER. Unmatched junction bases numbered 9, after V lost 3 bases and J lost 7 bases. CDR3 length equals 16 residues.

The chain couples TRBV3-1 (or the pseudogene TRBV3-2) to TRBJ2-1; 8 bases are shared with TRBD1. The CDR3 consists of 12 residues. The V and J ends lost 4 bases and 9 bases, in that order; junction bases with no gene match: 2. Per germline, CDR1 LGHDT and CDR2 YNNKEL (reference sequence). The CDR3 nucleotides read TGTGCCAGCAGCCGAGGGACAGGTGAGCAGTTCTTC. Translated, it gives CASSRGTGEQFF.

The J gene is TRBJ1-2, the V gene TRBV2; D perhaps matches TRBD1 (6 bases). The CDR3 has 14 amino acids. Per the germline V gene, CDR1 is SNHLY and CDR2 is FYNNEI. V lost 3 bases to trimming and J lost 8 bases, with 16 bases between them. CDR3 sequence reads: CASSELDRIEGYTF. The CDR3, as DNA: TGTGCCAGCAGTGAGCTAGACAGGATCGAAGGCTACACCTTC. The complete variable domain, with remaining parts taken from reference TRBV2 and TRBJ1-2, reads EPEVTQTPSHQVTQMGQEVILRCVPISNHLYFYWYRQILGQKVEFLVSFYNNEISEKSEIFDDQFSVERPDGSNFTLKIRSTKLEDSAMYFCASSELDRIEGYTFGSGTRLTVV.

The chain uses TRBV5-5 and TRBJ1-1, with TRBD1 as a possible D gene (5 bases). CDR3 length equals 13 residues. V was pared by 4 bases and J by 4 bases, with 11 bases between. CDR1 SGHKS and CDR2 YYEKEE come from the germline V gene (reference sequence). The CDR3 loop reads CASSVGEGTEAFF. CDR3 DNA: TGTGCCAGCAGCGTGGGGGAGGGCACTGAAGCTTTCTTT.

V gene TRBV4-3 combines with J gene TRBJ2-7; 10 bases match TRBD1. The V and J ends lost 0 bases and 3 bases, in that order; junction bases with no gene match: 5. The CDR3 is 16 residues long. Germline V lookup: CDR1 LGHNA, CDR2 YSLEER. The CDR3 is CASSQEAGDRGYEQYF. As DNA, the CDR3 is TGCGCCAGCAGCCAAGAGGCGGGGGACAGGGGCTACGAGCAGTACTTC.

With respect to this clone: Within the sample, other DNA sequences also encode this same CDR3. The chain joins TRBV7-2 to TRBJ1-5, with 7 bases that match TRBD1. The germline V gene encodes CDR1 SGHTA and CDR2 FQGNSA. J lost 4 bases, V lost 1 base, and 4 bases had no gene match. The CDR3 spans 15 residues. The DNA of the CDR3 is TGTGCCAGCAGCTTAGGGCAGGGGGAAAATCAGCCCCAGCATTTT. This translates into CASSLGQGENQPQHF.